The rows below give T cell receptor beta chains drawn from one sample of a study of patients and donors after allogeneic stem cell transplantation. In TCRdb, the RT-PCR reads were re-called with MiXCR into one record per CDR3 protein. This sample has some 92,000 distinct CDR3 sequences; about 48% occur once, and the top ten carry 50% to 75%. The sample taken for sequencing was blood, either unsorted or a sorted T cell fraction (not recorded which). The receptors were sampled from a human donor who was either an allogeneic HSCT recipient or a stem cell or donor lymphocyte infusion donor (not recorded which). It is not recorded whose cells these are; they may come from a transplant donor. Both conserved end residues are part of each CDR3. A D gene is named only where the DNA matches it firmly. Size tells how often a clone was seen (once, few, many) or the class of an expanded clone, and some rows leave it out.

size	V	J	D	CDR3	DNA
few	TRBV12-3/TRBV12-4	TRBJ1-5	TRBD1	CASRTGIIQPQHF	TGTGCCAGCAGGACAGGGATAATTCAGCCCCAGCATTTT
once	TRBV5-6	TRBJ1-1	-	CASSLGLEAFF	TGTGCCAGCAGCTTGGGCTTAGAAGCTTTCTTT
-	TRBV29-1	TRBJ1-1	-	CSVEARQVMNTEAFF	TGCAGCGTTGAAGCGAGACAGGTCATGAACACTGAAGCTTTCTTT
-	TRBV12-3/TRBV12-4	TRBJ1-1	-	CASSFLQGPNTEAFF	TGTGCCAGCAGTTTTCTGCAGGGCCCGAACACTGAAGCTTTCTTT
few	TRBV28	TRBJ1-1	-	CASSLPNRAGMNTEAFF	TGTGCCAGCAGTTTACCCAACAGGGCGGGTATGAACACTGAAGCTTTCTTT
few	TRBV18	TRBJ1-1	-	CASSFSSNTEAFF	TGTGCCAGCTCGTTCTCATCGAACACTGAAGCTTTCTTT
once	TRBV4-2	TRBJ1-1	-	CASSQDGAVHTEAFF	TGTGCCAGCAGCCAAGATGGGGCAGTACACACTGAAGCTTTCTTT
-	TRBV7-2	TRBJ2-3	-	CASSRLVTDTQYF	TGTGCCAGCAGCCGACTAGTGACAGATACGCAGTATTTT
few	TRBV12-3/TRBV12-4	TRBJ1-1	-	CASSLSRLNTEAFF	TGTGCCAGCAGTTTATCCAGATTGAACACTGAAGCTTTCTTT
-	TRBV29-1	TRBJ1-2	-	CSVAPGHQVYGYTF	TGCAGCGTTGCCCCGGGACACCAAGTCTATGGCTACACCTTC
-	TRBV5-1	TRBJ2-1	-	CASSLREYNEQFF	TGCGCCAGCAGCTTGCGAGAATACAATGAGCAGTTCTTC
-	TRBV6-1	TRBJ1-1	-	CASIRGDQSTEAFF	TGTGCCAGCATTAGGGGGGACCAGAGCACTGAAGCTTTCTTT
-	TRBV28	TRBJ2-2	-	CASSSSGYTGELFF	TGTGCCAGCAGTTCCTCAGGGTACACCGGGGAGCTGTTTTTT
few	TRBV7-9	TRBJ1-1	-	CASSSGAENTEAFF	TGTGCCAGCAGCTCCGGGGCTGAGAACACTGAAGCTTTCTTT
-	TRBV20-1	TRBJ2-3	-	CSARPGYDTQYF	TGCAGTGCTAGACCCGGCTACGATACGCAGTATTTT
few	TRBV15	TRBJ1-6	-	CATRVGVGYNSPLHF	TGTGCCACCAGGGTAGGGGTCGGCTATAATTCACCCCTCCACTTT
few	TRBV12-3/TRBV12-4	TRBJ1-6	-	CASTPRHNSPLHF	TGTGCCAGCACGCCGCGACATAATTCACCCCTCCACTTT
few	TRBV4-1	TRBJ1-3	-	CASSQDFGNTIYF	TGCGCCAGCAGCCAAGATTTTGGAAACACCATATATTTT
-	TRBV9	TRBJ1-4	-	CASSEGRGEKLFF	TGTGCCAGCAGCGAGGGCCGTGGCGAAAAACTGTTTTTT
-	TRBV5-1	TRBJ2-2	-	CASSLVDIPNTGELFF	TGCGCCAGCAGCTTGGTCGACATACCCAACACCGGGGAGCTGTTTTTT
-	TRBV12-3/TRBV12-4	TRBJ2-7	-	CASRRAGYEQYF	TGTGCCAGCAGGAGGGCCGGCTACGAGCAGTACTTC
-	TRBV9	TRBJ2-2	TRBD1	CASSVDGTGYTGELFF	TGTGCCAGCAGCGTAGATGGGACAGGGTACACCGGGGAGCTGTTTTTT
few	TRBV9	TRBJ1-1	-	CASSVASMNTEAFF	TGTGCCAGCAGCGTAGCCAGTATGAACACTGAAGCTTTCTTT
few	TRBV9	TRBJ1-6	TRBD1	CASSLSGTANSPLHF	TGTGCCAGCAGCCTCTCCGGGACAGCCAATTCACCCCTCCACTTT
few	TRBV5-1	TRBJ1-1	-	CASSLKQPQNTEAFF	TGCGCCAGCAGCTTGAAACAGCCACAGAACACTGAAGCTTTCTTT
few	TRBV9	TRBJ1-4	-	CASSVGTGATNEKLFF	TGTGCCAGCAGCGTTGGGACGGGTGCAACTAATGAAAAACTGTTTTTT
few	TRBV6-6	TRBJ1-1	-	CASSYEVNTEAFF	TGTGCCAGCAGTTACGAAGTGAACACTGAAGCTTTCTTT
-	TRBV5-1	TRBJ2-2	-	CASSSGPLGELFF	TGCGCCAGCAGCTCAGGACCTCTCGGGGAGCTGTTTTTT